The 17 T cell receptor beta chains listed next were all sequenced from one sample in a study of T cells in Graves' hyperthyroidism and ophthalmopathy. TCR beta CDR3 region amplification was performed from RNA transcripts. Using the HTBI primer set, a first-round RT-PCR was run on the TCR CDR3. TCRdb passed the multiplex PCR reads through MiXCR, listing each CDR3 protein once. The table shows hundreds of thousands of distinct CDR3 sequences, with roughly 32% occurring only once. The specimen sequenced was blood. The receptor source for this set is a woman between 40 and 55 years old with Graves' hyperthyroidism.

The chain is built from TRBV6-5 and TRBJ1-4; D may be TRBD1 (6 bases). Trimming left V 4 bases short and J 10 bases short, with 16 bases between. The CDR3 runs to 14 residues. Germline V gene lookup returns CDR1 MNHEY and CDR2 SVGAGI. The CDR3 sequence is CASSSNQGRVKLFF. The CDR3 DNA follows: TGTGCCAGCAGTTCCAATCAGGGGCGGGTAAAACTGTTTTTT.

This clonotype was seen a handful of times. The rearrangement uses TRBV15 and TRBJ1-3, with D hard to call. This CDR3 comprises 14 residues. The germline V and J ends were trimmed by 0 bases and 11 bases, with 14 bases remaining between them. Germline CDR1 and CDR2: LNHNV and YYDKDF (reference sequence). The CDR3 is CATSRDPSVTSIYF. DNA of the CDR3: TGTGCCACCAGCAGAGATCCCAGCGTGACCTCCATATATTTT.

A few counts support this clonotype. The chain is built from TRBV15 and TRBJ1-5; D unclear. V lost 1 base, J lost 2 bases, and 12 bases lay in between. The CDR3 has 16 residues. Per the germline V gene, CDR1 is LNHNV and CDR2 is YYDKDF (reference sequence). DNA for the CDR3: TGTGCCACCAGCAGAGTACGAGGTGTCGGCAATCAGCCCCAGCATTTT. Protein product: CATSRVRGVGNQPQHF.

This clonotype has ten or more counts. The chain recombines TRBV2 with TRBJ1-1, with D hard to call. Trimming took 5 bases from V and 4 from J, leaving 8 bases between them. This CDR3 contains 12 residues. The germline V gene has CDR1 SNHLY and CDR2 FYNNEI. CDR3 sequence: CASSKSSTEAFF. Here the CDR3 DNA reads TGTGCCAGCAGTAAATCGAGCACTGAAGCTTTCTTT.

This clonotype was seen at least ten times. This chain links TRBV2 with TRBJ2-5, with 7 bases lining up with TRBD2. Germline CDR1 reads SNHLY; CDR2 reads FYNNEI. There are 13 residues in the CDR3. Trimming at V came to 3 bases and at J to 5 bases, leaving 3 bases not matched to a gene. CDR3 loop: CASSERTSETQYF. CDR3 DNA: TGTGCCAGCAGTGAGAGGACTAGTGAGACCCAGTACTTC.

This clonotype appeared many times. V and J are TRBV19 and TRBJ1-2; D unclear. The V end was cut by 7 bases, the J end by 4 bases, with 13 bases between. The CDR3 covers 13 residues. Germline CDR1 LNHDA, CDR2 SQIVND (reference sequence). The CDR3 DNA sequence: TGTGCCAGTACCCAAGGGTCAAGCTATGGCTACACCTTC. It translates to CASTQGSSYGYTF.

The V gene is TRBV7-8, the J gene TRBJ1-1; 8 bases map to TRBD1. The germline V gene has CDR1 SGHVS and CDR2 FQNEAQ. V lost 4 bases and J lost 4; bases outside the gene matches: 2. The CDR3 is 13 amino acids. The CDR3 region has the DNA TGTGCCAGCAGCTGGGACAGGCTCACTGAAGCTTTCTTT. Translated, it gives CASSWDRLTEAFF.

V usage is TRBV10-3 and J usage is TRBJ2-7; 11 nucleotides agree with TRBD2. This CDR3 is 14 amino acids long. From germline, CDR1 is ENHRY and CDR2 SYGVKD. V dropped 8 bases and J dropped 7; count of bases not matched to a gene: 10. This CDR3 is CAIGPLAGDNEQYF. Written as DNA, the CDR3 is TGTGCCATCGGACCACTAGCGGGAGACAATGAGCAGTACTTC.

This clonotype appeared many times. The chain carries TRBV24-1 and TRBJ1-1; TRBD1 is a possible D gene (6 bases). The CDR3 consists of 14 residues. The germline CDR1 and CDR2 sequences are KGHDR and SFDVKD. V was shortened by 4 bases and J by 1 base, with 9 bases between the two germline ends. CDR3 amino acids: CATSDPGQNTEAFF. The CDR3 DNA reads as TGTGCCACCAGTGACCCGGGACAGAACACTGAAGCTTTCTTT.

CDR3 in amino acids: CSARPPGQGCGYTF. Here the CDR3 DNA reads TGCAGTGCTAGACCCCCCGGACAGGGCTGTGGCTACACCTTC. The chain combines TRBV20-1 with TRBJ1-2; TRBD1 matches at 8 bases. CDR1 DFQATT and CDR2 SNEGSKA come from the germline V gene (reference sequence). Germline trimming cut 2 bases from V and 7 bases from J; bases unmatched to any gene: 9. The CDR3 consists of 14 residues.

With regard to this clonotype: A read error may account for a junction end that differs from germline. This chain joins TRBV7-9 and TRBJ1-5; perhaps TRBD1 as D (6 bases). Per the germline V gene, CDR1 is SEHNR and CDR2 is FQNEAQ (reference sequence). This CDR3 region has 16 residues. The CDR3 DNA is TGTGCCCGCAGCTTAGATTACGGGGGCCGGAGTCAGCCCCAGCATTTT. It specifies CARSLDYGGRSQPQHF. The complete variable domain, with remaining parts taken from reference TRBV7-9 and TRBJ1-5, reads DTGVSQNPRHKITKRGQNVTFRCDPISEHNRLYWYRQTLGQGPEFLTYFQNEAQLEKSRLLSDRFSAERPKGSFSTLEIQRTEQGDSAMYLCARSLDYGGRSQPQHFGDGTRLSIL.

The chain combines TRBV10-3 with TRBJ1-5; no clear D gene. Trimming removed 5 bases at V and 3 bases at J, with 11 bases between. The CDR3 is 14 residues long. Germline V gene lookup returns CDR1 ENHRY and CDR2 SYGVKD. CDR3 in DNA: TGTGCCATCAGTCTTATGGAGGTCAATCAGCCCCAGCATTTT. Translating gives CAISLMEVNQPQHF.

This clonotype was counted a few times. The J gene is TRBJ1-6, the V gene TRBV7-2; 9 nucleotides match TRBD1. The germline CDR1 and CDR2 sequences are SGHTA and FQGNSA. This CDR3 has 16 residues. The J segment lost 8 bases and the V segment lost 5 bases, leaving 10 bases of the junction unmatched. DNA of the CDR3: TGTGCCAGCAGCCCACACGACAGGGGGGTTGATTCACCCCTCCACTTT. Translated: CASSPHDRGVDSPLHF.

The chain recombines TRBV19 with TRBJ1-4; TRBD1 aligns across 7 bases. The V gene end was trimmed by 3 bases and the J gene end by 10 bases; junction bases not matched to a gene: 14. The length of the CDR3 is 16 residues. Germline V gives CDR1 LNHDA, CDR2 SQIVND (reference sequence). CDR3 nucleotides: TGTGCCAGTAGTATGACGACGCGAGGGGGCCAGAGAAAACTGTTTTTT. As protein: CASSMTTRGGQRKLFF.

The gene calls are TRBV30 and TRBJ1-1; D remains unclear. The CDR3 consists of 12 residues. The V end lost 0 bases, the J end lost 6 bases, and 8 bases lay between the germline ends. Germline V gene lookup returns CDR1 GTSNPN and CDR2 SVGIG (reference sequence). The chain's CDR3 is CAWSVQGPEAFF. In nucleotides, the CDR3 is TGTGCCTGGAGTGTACAAGGGCCTGAAGCTTTCTTT.

This clonotype came up many times. The chain combines TRBV6-5 with TRBJ2-7; no reliable D call. This CDR3 has 15 amino acids. The germline V gene has CDR1 MNHEY and CDR2 SVGAGI. Trimming removed 5 bases at V and 3 bases at J, with 17 bases between. In nucleotides, the CDR3 is TGTGCCAGCAGTCATACGTCGACCGAAGACTACGAGCAGTACTTC. Translation gives CASSHTSTEDYEQYF.

In its sample, this clonotype was seen many times. As DNA, the CDR3 is TGCAGTGCTAGAGGCCCGACAGGGTTTGATGGCTACACCTTC. This encodes CSARGPTGFDGYTF. The V and J genes are TRBV20-1 and TRBJ1-2, with 7 nucleotides matching TRBD1. The trim removed 1 base at V and 6 bases at J, leaving 8 bases unmatched. Per germline, CDR1 DFQATT and CDR2 SNEGSKA (reference sequence). The CDR3 runs 14 residues.